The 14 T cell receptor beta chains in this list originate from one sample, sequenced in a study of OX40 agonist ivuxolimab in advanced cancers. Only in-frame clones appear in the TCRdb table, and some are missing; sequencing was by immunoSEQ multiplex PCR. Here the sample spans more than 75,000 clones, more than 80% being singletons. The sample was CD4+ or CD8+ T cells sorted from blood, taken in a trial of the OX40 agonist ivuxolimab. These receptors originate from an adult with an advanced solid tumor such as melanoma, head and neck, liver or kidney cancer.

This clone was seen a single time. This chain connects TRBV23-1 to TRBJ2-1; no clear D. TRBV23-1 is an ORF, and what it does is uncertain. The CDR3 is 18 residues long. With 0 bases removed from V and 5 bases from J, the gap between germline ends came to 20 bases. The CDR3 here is CASSQSQRCPLFDNEQFF. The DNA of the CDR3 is TGCGCCAGCAGTCAATCACAGCGTTGTCCCCTTTTCGACAATGAGCAGTTCTTC.

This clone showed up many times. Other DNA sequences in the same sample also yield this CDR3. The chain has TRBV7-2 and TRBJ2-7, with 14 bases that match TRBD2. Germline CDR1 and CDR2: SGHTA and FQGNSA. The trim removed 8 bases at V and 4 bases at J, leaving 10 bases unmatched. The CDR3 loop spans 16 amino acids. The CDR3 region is CASSQTGTSGGYEQYF. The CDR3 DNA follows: TGTGCCAGCTCCCAAACCGGGACTAGCGGGGGTTACGAGCAGTACTTC.

CDR3 DNA: TGTGCCAGCAGGATTGTGAATGAGCAGTTCTTC. Translated: CASRIVNEQFF. The V and J genes are TRBV2 and TRBJ2-1, with D uncertain. CDR1 SNHLY and CDR2 FYNNEI come from the germline V gene. Trimming removed 6 bases from V and 7 bases from J, with 7 bases in between. CDR3 length equals 11 residues.

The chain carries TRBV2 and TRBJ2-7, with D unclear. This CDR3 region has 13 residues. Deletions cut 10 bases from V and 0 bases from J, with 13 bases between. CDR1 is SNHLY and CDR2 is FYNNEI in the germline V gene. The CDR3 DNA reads TGTGCCACCCACCCGGACGCCTCCTACGAGCAGTACTTC. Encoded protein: CATHPDASYEQYF.

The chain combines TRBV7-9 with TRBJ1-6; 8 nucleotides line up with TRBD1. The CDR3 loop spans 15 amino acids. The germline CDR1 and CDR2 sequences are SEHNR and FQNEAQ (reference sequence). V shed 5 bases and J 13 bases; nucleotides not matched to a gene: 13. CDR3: CASSEASGGWSPLHF. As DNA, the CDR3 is TGTGCCAGCAGCGAAGCCTCAGGGGGCTGGTCGCCCCTCCACTTT.

CDR3 region: CASSPDKAGGYEQYF. CDR3 in DNA: TGTGCCAGCAGCCCCGACAAGGCGGGAGGCTACGAGCAGTACTTC. V and J are TRBV6-5 and TRBJ2-7; TRBD2 agrees at 8 bases. Germline CDR1 MNHEY, CDR2 SVGAGI. V shed 6 bases and J 3 bases; nucleotides not matched to a gene: 10. The CDR3 contains 15 residues.

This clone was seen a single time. DNA of the CDR3: TGTGCCAGCAGCCCGTATAGGGTCCTAGCGGGGGGCACTTTCTCCTACGAGCAGTACTTC. Its translation is CASSPYRVLAGGTFSYEQYF. The chain employs TRBV7-3 and TRBJ2-7, with 11 bases fitting TRBD2. This CDR3 is 20 amino acids long. Germline CDR1 SGHTA, CDR2 FQGTGA. J gave up 0 bases and V 5 bases, and 18 bases lay outside the gene matches.

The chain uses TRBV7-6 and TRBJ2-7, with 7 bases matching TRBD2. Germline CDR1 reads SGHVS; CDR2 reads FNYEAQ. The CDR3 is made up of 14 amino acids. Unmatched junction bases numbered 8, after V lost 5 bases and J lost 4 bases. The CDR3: CASSPTSSGYEQYF. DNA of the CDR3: TGTGCCAGCAGCCCGACTAGCTCGGGATACGAGCAGTACTTC.

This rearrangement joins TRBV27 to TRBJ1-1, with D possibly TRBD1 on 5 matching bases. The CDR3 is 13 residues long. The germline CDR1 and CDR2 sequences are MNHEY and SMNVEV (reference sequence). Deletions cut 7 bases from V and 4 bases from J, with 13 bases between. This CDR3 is CASKGNRGTEAFF. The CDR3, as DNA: TGTGCCAGCAAGGGGAATAGGGGCACTGAAGCTTTCTTT.

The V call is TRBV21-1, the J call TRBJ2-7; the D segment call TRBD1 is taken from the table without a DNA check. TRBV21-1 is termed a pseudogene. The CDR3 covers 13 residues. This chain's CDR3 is CASSKGHSYEQYF. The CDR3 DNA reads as TGTGCCAGCAGCAAAGGACACTCCTACGAGCAGTACTTC.

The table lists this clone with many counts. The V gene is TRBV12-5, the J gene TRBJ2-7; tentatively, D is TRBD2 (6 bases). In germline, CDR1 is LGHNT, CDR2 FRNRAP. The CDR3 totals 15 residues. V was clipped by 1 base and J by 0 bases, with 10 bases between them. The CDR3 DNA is TGTGCTAGTGGTTTGGGACGGGGGAGCTCCTACGAGCAGTACTTC. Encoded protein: CASGLGRGSSYEQYF.

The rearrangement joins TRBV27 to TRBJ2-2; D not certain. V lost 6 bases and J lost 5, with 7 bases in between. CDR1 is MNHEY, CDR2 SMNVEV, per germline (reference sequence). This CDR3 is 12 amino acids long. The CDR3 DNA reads TGTGCCAGCAGCCTCAGGACCGGGGAGCTGTTTTTT. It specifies CASSLRTGELFF.

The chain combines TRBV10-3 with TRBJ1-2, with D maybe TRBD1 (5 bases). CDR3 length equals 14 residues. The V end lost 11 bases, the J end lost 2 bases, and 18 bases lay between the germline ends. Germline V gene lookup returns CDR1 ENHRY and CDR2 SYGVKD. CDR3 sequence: CASTREGTNYGYTF. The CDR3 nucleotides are TGTGCCTCCACCCGAGAGGGGACGAACTATGGCTACACCTTC.

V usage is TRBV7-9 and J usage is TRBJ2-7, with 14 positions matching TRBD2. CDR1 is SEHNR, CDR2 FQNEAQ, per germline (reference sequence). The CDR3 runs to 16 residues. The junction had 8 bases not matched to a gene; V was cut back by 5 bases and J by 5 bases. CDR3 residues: CASSQDGTSGSHEQYF. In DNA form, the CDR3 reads TGTGCCAGCAGCCAAGATGGGACTAGCGGGAGCCACGAGCAGTACTTC.